A single sample gave rise to the 27 T cell receptor beta chains below, sequenced in a study of cytomegalovirus exposure and HLA in healthy donors. Use of 60 Vbeta and 13 Jbeta primers characterized the PCR. Some clones are missing from TCRdb's copy, which holds only in-frame ones; the method was immunoSEQ multiplex PCR. The sample carries around 150,000 clones, roughly 80% recorded once. The sample consisted of PBMCs. These receptor sequences come from a male donor in good health and CMV-seronegative.

The table lists this clone with a few counts. This chain joins TRBV10-3 and TRBJ1-1; no clear D gene. Germline CDR1 ENHRY, CDR2 SYGVKD. The CDR3 totals 12 residues. V was cut by 3 bases and J by 7 bases, with 9 bases left in between. The CDR3 here is CAISDIGVEAFF. CDR3 sequence (DNA): TGTGCCATCAGTGATATCGGGGTTGAAGCTTTCTTT.

The chain has TRBV6-5 and TRBJ2-1; the D gene is possibly TRBD2 (5 bases). Trimming cost V 4 bases and J 8 bases, with 15 bases left between them. The CDR3 consists of 14 residues. Germline V gives CDR1 MNHEY, CDR2 SVGAGI. The CDR3 here is CASSSSSGWDEQFF. The DNA of the CDR3 is TGTGCCAGCAGTTCTAGCTCGGGTTGGGATGAGCAGTTCTTC.

The V and J genes are TRBV28 and TRBJ2-5; TRBD2 is a possible D gene (6 bases). Germline values: CDR1 MDHEN, CDR2 SYDVKM. The CDR3 covers 14 residues. The ends were cut back, 5 bases at V and 4 bases at J, with 14 bases in the middle. CDR3 DNA: TGTGCCAGCAGTCCCCTGACTAGGCGAGAGACCCAGTACTTC. Its protein product is CASSPLTRRETQYF.

This rearrangement joins TRBV5-6 to TRBJ1-1; 8 nucleotides align to TRBD1. The V and J ends lost 4 bases and 3 bases, in that order; junction bases with no gene match: 14. Germline-derived CDR1 and CDR2 are SGHDT and YYEEEE. This CDR3 has 17 amino acids. DNA of the CDR3: TGTGCCAGCAGCCCCTCAGGGGGCTGGGTCTGGGACACTGAAGCTTTCTTT. Its translation: CASSPSGGWVWDTEAFF.

The chain couples TRBV5-6 to TRBJ2-7; TRBD2 agrees at 8 bases. The germline gives CDR1 SGHDT, CDR2 YYEEEE. The CDR3 extends over 14 amino acids. The V segment lost 4 bases and the J segment 2 bases; nucleotides outside the gene matches: 5. This CDR3 reads CASSPGGTPYEQYF. CDR3 coding DNA: TGTGCCAGCAGCCCGGGGGGGACACCCTACGAGCAGTACTTC.

This clone has just one count. The rearrangement joins TRBV7-2 to TRBJ2-5, with 7 bases aligning to TRBD2. V dropped 1 base and J dropped 5; count of bases not matched to a gene: 7. Per germline, CDR1 SGHTA and CDR2 FQGNSA. There are 15 residues in the CDR3. The CDR3 DNA is TGTGCCAGCAGCTTAGGGGCGGGGGTCCTTGAGACCCAGTACTTC. Its protein product is CASSLGAGVLETQYF.

CDR3 sequence: CASSDSNSGGVGGELFF. The DNA for the CDR3 is TGTGCCAGCAGTGACTCGAACAGCGGGGGAGTCGGCGGGGAGCTGTTTTTT. V gene TRBV6-4 combines with J gene TRBJ2-2; 8 nucleotides line up with TRBD2. CDR1 is MRHNA, CDR2 SNTAGT, per germline. CDR3 length equals 17 residues. V shed 0 bases and J 7 bases; nucleotides not matched to a gene: 10.

The gene calls are TRBV6-5 and TRBJ2-1; 8 positions agree with TRBD2. Germline values: CDR1 MNHEY, CDR2 SVGAGI. The CDR3 totals 14 residues. V lost 2 bases, J lost 8 bases, and 5 bases stayed unmatched. This chain's CDR3 is CASSYTGGGDEQFF. CDR3 sequence (DNA): TGTGCCAGCAGTTACACGGGAGGGGGGGATGAGCAGTTCTTC.

The chain carries TRBV13 and TRBJ1-2, with D hard to call. The V gene lost 5 bases and the J gene lost 2 bases, with 6 bases spanning the gap. Germline CDR1 is PRHDT and CDR2 is FYEKMQ (reference sequence). This CDR3 comprises 12 residues. The CDR3 loop reads CASSLRNYGYTF. The CDR3, as DNA: TGTGCCAGCAGCCTGCGAAACTATGGCTACACCTTC. Using reference TRBV13 and TRBJ1-2 for the parts outside the CDR3, the full variable domain is AAGVIQSPRHLIKEKRETATLKCYPIPRHDTVYWYQQGPGQDPQFLISFYEKMQSDKGSIPDRFSAQQFSDYHSELNMSSLELGDSALYFCASSLRNYGYTFGSGTRLTVV.

CDR3 in amino acids: CASSSGLAGALSYEQYF. The CDR3 DNA sequence: TGTGCCAGCAGCTCAGGACTAGCGGGGGCCCTTTCCTACGAGCAGTACTTC. V and J are TRBV7-8 and TRBJ2-7; 13 nucleotides agree with TRBD2. The CDR3 has 17 amino acids. The germline V gene encodes CDR1 SGHVS and CDR2 FQNEAQ. Trimming removed 4 bases from V and 1 base from J; junction bases left unmatched: 7.

This chain joins TRBV27 and TRBJ1-1; TRBD1 aligns across 9 bases. This CDR3 spans 15 amino acids. In germline, CDR1 is MNHEY, CDR2 SMNVEV (reference sequence). The V segment lost 7 bases and the J segment 4 bases; nucleotides outside the gene matches: 10. The CDR3: CASKKDRGRSTEAFF. DNA for the CDR3: TGTGCCAGCAAGAAGGACAGGGGTAGGAGCACTGAAGCTTTCTTT.

This chain connects TRBV15 to TRBJ1-4, with D tentatively TRBD1 (6 bases). The CDR3 runs to 15 residues. Between the trimmed V and J ends, which lost 1 base and 7 bases, there was a span of 13 bases. Germline lookup yields CDR1 LNHNV and CDR2 YYDKDF (reference sequence). CDR3 coding DNA: TGTGCCACCAGCAGAGTTACAGGGAAAGGTGAAAAACTGTTTTTT. It is translated as CATSRVTGKGEKLFF.

The rearrangement uses TRBV9 and TRBJ1-2; a possible D gene is TRBD1 (5 bases). Germline loops: CDR1 SGDLS, CDR2 YYNGEE. Trimming took 3 bases from V and 2 from J, leaving 14 bases between them. The CDR3 consists of 15 residues. The CDR3 nucleotides are TGTGCCAGCAGCGAGACCCCGCAGGGAAACTATGGCTACACCTTC. This codes for CASSETPQGNYGYTF.

The CDR3, as DNA: TGTGCCACCAACCAACAGGGGAGGCCCCAGCATTTT. It specifies CATNQQGRPQHF. The chain links TRBV28 to TRBJ1-5, with 7 bases lining up with TRBD1. V lost 10 bases and J lost 9; bases outside the gene matches: 9. The CDR3 is made up of 12 amino acids. Germline CDR1 MDHEN, CDR2 SYDVKM.

This clone appeared a single time. The DNA of the CDR3 is TGTGCCAGCAGTTTCGTCGGGACTAATGACGAGTTCTTC. Residues: CASSFVGTNDEFF. This chain connects TRBV28 to TRBJ2-1, with TRBD2 matching over 7 bases. The CDR3 extends over 13 amino acids. CDR1 is MDHEN and CDR2 is SYDVKM in the germline V gene. V trimming: 3 bases; J trimming: 14 bases; junction bases outside the gene matches: 10.

The chain links TRBV7-3 to TRBJ2-2, with D tentatively TRBD2 (5 bases). V was pared by 8 bases and J by 3 bases, with 10 bases between. This CDR3 region has 13 residues. The germline V gene encodes CDR1 SGHTA and CDR2 FQGTGA. The DNA of the CDR3 is TGTGCCAGCGCCGGGGTGGACACCGGGGAGCTGTTTTTT. Its translation is CASAGVDTGELFF.

CDR3 sequence (DNA): TGTGCCATCAGTGGGGACAGGGGGCGAGCGAACACCGGGGAGCTGTTTTTT. Translating gives CAISGDRGRANTGELFF. The chain links TRBV10-3 to TRBJ2-2; TRBD1 aligns across 12 bases. J was trimmed by 0 bases and V by 4 bases; bases with no gene match: 3. Germline CDR1 is ENHRY and CDR2 is SYGVKD. The length of the CDR3 is 17 residues.

The chain carries TRBV7-9 and TRBJ1-1; D uncertain. V gave up 1 base and J gave up 1 base, with 7 bases separating them. Per the germline V gene, CDR1 is SEHNR and CDR2 is FQNEAQ (reference sequence). CDR3 length: 14 amino acids. The CDR3 region is CASSLVGPNTEAFF. CDR3 DNA sequence: TGTGCCAGCAGCTTAGTGGGCCCGAACACTGAAGCTTTCTTT.

The gene calls are TRBV28 and TRBJ2-2; 8 bases align to TRBD2. Per germline, CDR1 MDHEN and CDR2 SYDVKM. The CDR3 consists of 17 residues. V shed 3 bases, J shed 6 bases, and the junction held 12 bases outside the gene matches. The chain's CDR3 is CASSLMLAGNGAGELFF. The CDR3 bases are TGTGCCAGCAGTTTGATGCTAGCGGGCAACGGAGCCGGGGAGCTGTTTTTT. Full variable domain (missing parts from reference TRBV28 and TRBJ2-2): DVKVTQSSRYLVKRTGEKVFLECVQDMDHENMFWYRQDPGLGLRLIYFSYDVKMKEKGDIPEGYSVSREKKERFSLILESASTNQTSMYLCASSLMLAGNGAGELFFGEGSRLTVL.

This clone appeared a few times. J is TRBJ1-1 and V is TRBV4-1; D perhaps matches TRBD1 (5 bases). The V and J ends lost 0 bases and 0 bases respectively, with 14 bases between them. The germline CDR1 and CDR2 sequences are MGHRA and YSYEKL. This CDR3 region has 17 residues. CDR3 nucleotide sequence: TGCGCCAGCAGCCAAGATCGACGGGCAGGGATGAACACTGAAGCTTTCTTT. Its protein is CASSQDRRAGMNTEAFF.

The chain is built from TRBV7-2 and TRBJ2-1, with 9 bases aligning to TRBD2. Germline values: CDR1 SGHTA, CDR2 FQGNSA. This CDR3 is 18 amino acids long. V lost 1 base, J lost 6 bases, and 13 bases stayed unmatched. This chain's CDR3 is CASSLDRILAGGPNEQFF. Written as DNA, the CDR3 is TGTGCCAGCAGCTTAGACAGGATCCTGGCGGGAGGGCCCAATGAGCAGTTCTTC.

The chain has TRBV29-1 and TRBJ2-1, with 11 bases matching TRBD1. CDR1 and CDR2 (germline): SQVTM, ANQGSEA. V shed 4 bases and J 5 bases; nucleotides not matched to a gene: 10. This CDR3 contains 16 residues. DNA of the CDR3: TGCAGCGTTGTCAGGACAGGGGGCGCGTCGGACAATGAGCAGTTCTTC. Protein sequence: CSVVRTGGASDNEQFF.

In this sample, this clone turned up once. V is TRBV5-4 and J is TRBJ1-1; TRBD1 agrees at 7 bases. The CDR3 has 13 amino acids. The trim removed 4 bases at V and 5 bases at J, leaving 5 bases unmatched. The germline V gene encodes CDR1 SGHNT and CDR2 YYREEE (reference sequence). CDR3 in amino acids: CASSVTGWTEAFF. The CDR3 nucleotides read TGTGCCAGCAGCGTGACAGGGTGGACTGAAGCTTTCTTT. Full variable domain (missing parts from reference TRBV5-4 and TRBJ1-1): ETGVTQSPTHLIKTRGQQVTLRCSSQSGHNTVSWYQQALGQGPQFIFQYYREEENGRGNFPPRFSGLQFPNYSSELNVNALELDDSALYLCASSVTGWTEAFFGQGTRLTVV.

The rearrangement links TRBV19 to TRBJ2-7, with 12 bases fitting TRBD2. In germline, CDR1 is LNHDA, CDR2 SQIVND (reference sequence). This CDR3 has 15 amino acids. V was clipped by 5 bases and J by 4 bases; unmatched bases: 6. CDR3 protein: CASSSLLAGGYEQYF. The CDR3 nucleotides are TGTGCCAGTAGTTCGCTACTAGCGGGGGGTTACGAGCAGTACTTC. Using reference TRBV19 and TRBJ2-7 for the parts outside the CDR3, the full variable domain is DGGITQSPKYLFRKEGQNVTLSCEQNLNHDAMYWYRQDPGQGLRLIYYSQIVNDFQKGDIAEGYSVSREKKESFPLTVTSAQKNPTAFYLCASSSLLAGGYEQYFGPGTRLTVT.

This chain connects TRBV6-1 to TRBJ2-1; 8 positions agree with TRBD1. The germline CDR1 and CDR2 sequences are MNHNS and SASEGT. This CDR3 region has 15 residues. The trim removed 6 bases at V and 1 base at J, leaving 5 bases unmatched. CDR3 loop: CASSGDRTSYNEQFF. CDR3 nucleotide sequence: TGTGCCAGCAGCGGGGACAGGACGTCCTACAATGAGCAGTTCTTC.

This sequence joins TRBV28 and TRBJ2-7; D uncertain. V was trimmed by 5 bases and J by 9 bases, leaving 17 bases between them. Looked up from germline, CDR1 is MDHEN and CDR2 is SYDVKM. The CDR3 is made up of 13 amino acids. The CDR3 nucleotides read TGTGCCAGCAGTGGTGGGCCGTCCGGTGGGCAGTACTTC. It is translated as CASSGGPSGGQYF.

The chain has TRBV28 and TRBJ2-3, with 8 bases that match TRBD2. Germline loops: CDR1 MDHEN, CDR2 SYDVKM. Germline trimming cut 2 bases from V and 14 bases from J; bases unmatched to any gene: 12. The CDR3 extends over 14 amino acids. CDR3: CASSLRLAGIRLYF. CDR3 DNA sequence: TGTGCCAGCAGTTTAAGGTTAGCGGGAATTCGGCTGTATTTT. Variable domain in full (rest from reference TRBV28 and TRBJ2-3): DVKVTQSSRYLVKRTGEKVFLECVQDMDHENMFWYRQDPGLGLRLIYFSYDVKMKEKGDIPEGYSVSREKKERFSLILESASTNQTSMYLCASSLRLAGIRLYFGPGTRLTVL.